The text below deals with one T cell receptor beta chain. The data are from a study of shared T cell receptors in the human thymus. Per the germline V gene, CDR1 is SGHRS and CDR2 is YFSETQ. V shed 5 bases, J shed 4 bases, and the junction held 8 bases outside the gene matches. The CDR3 spans 15 residues. Measured with immunoSEQ multiplex PCR; TCRdb has only the in-frame clones, and not every one. The table has some 700,000 clones, 70% to 90% seen once. Another study also made use of these data, one on human thymus T cells. That study adds: Gene usage for V and J segments appeared biased in thymic and blood repertoires.

V gene TRBV5-1 combines with J gene TRBJ2-2, with 7 bases lining up with TRBD2. This receptor was taken from a boy in the first two years of life with a congenital heart defect. Sequencing was carried out using thymocytes. The CDR3 nucleotides read TGCGCCAGCAGAAAAGGACTAGAGGGCACCGGGGAGCTGTTTTTT. It translates to CASRKGLEGTGELFF.